This TCR beta chain was sequenced in a study of PD-1 blockade in classical Hodgkin lymphoma. Study-wide results and caveats: Unlike CD8+ TCR diversity, which did not rise significantly by C4D1, CD4+ TCR diversity did. The authors excluded patients who started nivolumab under 1 year after ASCT.

The table came from immunoSEQ multiplex PCR; TCRdb's copy has only in-frame clones and leaves some out. The sample lists about 85,000 clones; 90% were seen once. CDR3 length equals 16 residues. Germline V CDR1 and CDR2: LNHNV, YYDKDF (reference sequence). The germline V and J ends were trimmed by 8 bases and 0 bases, with 17 bases remaining between them. The time point was: cycle 4 day 1 (C4D1), after less than 7 weeks of nivolumab. Every patient experienced relapse after autologous stem cell transplantation, and brentuximab vedotin exposure varied. When best responses were assessed, they were complete response, partial response or progressive disease. Points on this clone: Antigen unknown.

The chain employs TRBV15 and TRBJ1-5; D remains ambiguous. The sample consisted of peripheral blood mononuclear cells (PBMCs), taken before the fourth cycle of nivolumab. The TCR originated in a human donor with classical Hodgkin lymphoma. The DNA for the CDR3 is TGTGCCACCTCTGCAAACAATTGGGATAGCAATCAGCCCCAGCATTTT. As protein: CATSANNWDSNQPQHF. The full variable domain, completed using reference TRBV15 and TRBJ1-5, is DAMVIQNPRYQVTQFGKPVTLSCSQTLNHNVMYWYQQKSSQAPKLLFHYYDKDFNNEADTPDNFQSRRPNTSFCFLDIRSPGLGDTAMYLCATSANNWDSNQPQHFGDGTRLSIL.